This is a list of T cell receptor beta chains from one sample in a study of identical twins. TCRdb analysed the 5' RACE reads with MiXCR anew, one entry per CDR3 protein. The data show 450,000 to 650,000 distinct CDR3 sequences, with over 12% seen just once and roughly 0.44% held by the top ten. These same data were also listed under a study on yellow fever vaccine responses in identical twins.

Source material: CD4+ T cells sorted from blood. All receptors come from a woman in her late teens or twenties in good health. Both conserved end residues are part of each CDR3. D genes are given only for firm matches. Size is stated for part of the rows, as once, few or many counts, or as a class when the clone is expanded.

>.|TRBJ2-1|.|TRBV10-1
TGCGCCAGCAGTGAGTCGGCAGGGGACAATGAGCAGTTCTTC
CASSESAGDNEQFF
>.|TRBJ1-2|few|TRBV20-1
TGCAGTGCTAGAGGGACGGGTTGGGGAGGGGATGGCTACACCTTC
CSARGTGWGGDGYTF
>.|TRBJ2-6|.|TRBV12-3/TRBV12-4
TGTGCCAGCAGTCCCCAGGGTTATGGGGCCAACGTCCTGACTTTC
CASSPQGYGANVLTF
>.|TRBJ2-2|few|TRBV11-2
TGTGCCAGCAGCTTAGGGGGAGGCCGGGAGCTGTTTTTT
CASSLGGGRELFF
>TRBD1|TRBJ1-1|.|TRBV20-1
TGCAGTGTTAGGACAGGGGGTGAAGCTTTCTTT
CSVRTGGEAFF
>TRBD1|TRBJ2-1|.|TRBV5-1
TGCGCCAGCAGCTCCTTTCCGGGACAGCCTGGGGATGAGCAGTTCTTC
CASSSFPGQPGDEQFF
>TRBD2|TRBJ2-5|.|TRBV20-1
TGCAGTGCTAGTGGAGCGGGAGGGCCTGGCATCGGGGAGACCCAGTACTTC
CSASGAGGPGIGETQYF
>TRBD2|TRBJ2-1|.|TRBV25-1
TGTGCCAGTGCGGGGGCCTACAATGAGCAGTTCTTC
CASAGAYNEQFF
>.|TRBJ2-3|.|TRBV7-9
TGTGCCAGCAGCTTAGCGCTAGCGAACGCAGATACGCAGTATTTT
CASSLALANADTQYF
>TRBD2|TRBJ2-7|.|TRBV4-2
TGTGCCAGCAGCCAAGTAAAGGAGGAGACTAGCGTGGTCTCCTACGAGCAGTACTTC
CASSQVKEETSVVSYEQYF
>TRBD2|TRBJ2-1|.|TRBV20-1
TGCAGTGCCGGGAGCGGGGTGGGGCAGTTCTTC
CSAGSGVGQFF
>.|TRBJ2-1|.|TRBV5-1
TGCGCCAGCAGCTTGAGTCCGCTAGTACGAGGGAATGAGCAGTTCTTC
CASSLSPLVRGNEQFF
>.|TRBJ2-3|few|TRBV15
TGTGCCACCAGCAGAGGTACGGCAGGACATAGCACAGATACGCAGTATTTT
CATSRGTAGHSTDTQYF
>.|TRBJ1-2|.|TRBV10-2
TGCGCCAGCGTTACTGGGTGGGGCTATGGCTACACCTTC
CASVTGWGYGYTF
>TRBD1|TRBJ2-7|few|TRBV6-5
TGTGCCAGCAGTTCCCCGGGACAGACACGCTACGAGCAGTACTTC
CASSSPGQTRYEQYF